The present T cell receptor beta chain was sequenced within a study of regulatory T cells in long-lasting Graves disease (TCRdb year 2021). Regarding the complete study: Persistent Graves' disease meant more than 5 years of antithyroid drug treatment with TSH receptor autoantibodies that stayed positive. This study used TCR sequencing and RNA sequencing of peripheral blood to compare persistent Graves' disease patients against newly diagnosed Graves' disease patients. The study was conducted in China and was registered as a clinical trial. A total of roughly 33 samples were covered by TCR sequencing, comprising about 13 persistent and about 20 newly diagnosed Graves' disease patients. In the clinical cohort, patients with persistent Graves' disease had used antithyroid drugs for an average of roughly ten years. Study-level results and caveats: Only peripheral blood was studied, because thyroid tissue, the primary lesion, was inaccessible. The authors noted that the small sample size was a limitation that may lower accuracy. Compared with newly diagnosed patients, persistent Graves' disease patients had lower TCR Shannon entropy and fewer highly expanded clones, which suggests clonal expansion. Persistent disease showed preferential use of TRBV28, TRBJ1-2 and TRBJ2-5, whereas newly diagnosed disease favored TRBV20-1 and TRBJ2-1. Only the TCR beta chain was sequenced and analyzed. Persistent patients shared more public clonotypes among themselves (around 3,000) than newly diagnosed patients did (more than 850).

The method was multiplex PCR. These reads were obtained on an Illumina HiSeq 4000. TCR beta libraries were built with iRepertoire HTBI primers and Arm-PCR amplification of CDR3 regions. Before sequencing, the PCR products went through gel purification. Under the source paper's analysis protocol: Gene usage analysis of CDR3 amino acid clonotypes relied on the roughly 64 TRBV and 13 to 15 TRBJ segments identified across samples. COPE and FqMerger were used to merge filtered high-quality paired reads into contigs. BLAST was used to align contigs to IMGT TRBV, TRBD and TRBJ reference genes, and CDR3 was defined according to IMGT. Highly expanded clones were defined as clonotypes with a frequency above 0.1%. Shannon entropy served as the measure of repertoire diversity, while the Gini coefficient captured V-J evenness. Clonotypes shared by more than one individual were considered public. TCRdb applied fastp at Q25 and MiXCR to the public reads, then kept only in-frame beta chains. Each entry merges the rows of one CDR3 protein and shows their most common DNA and genes. TCRdb, not the original authors, processed these V and J calls. The table for this sample lists over 300,000 distinct CDR3 sequences; around 19% of them were counted only once. 29% of the sample belongs to the ten largest clones.

According to the study, the label for this sample's time point signals: persistent/refractory GD, antithyroid drugs over 5 years with positive TRAb. RNA was extracted from PBMCs in TRIzol for both TCR sequencing and RNA sequencing. The diagnosis of Graves' disease followed American Thyroid Association guidelines. Recruitment of patients was carried out at an endocrinology department in Xi'an, China. Each patient gave 7 to 9.5 milliliters of peripheral blood, collected in an EDTA anticoagulant tube. Ficoll Paque Plus density gradient separation was used to isolate PBMCs, and no further T cell sorting was performed. An Agilent 2100 Bioanalyzer and agarose gel were used to assess RNA quality, and a NanoDrop 2000 was used to measure RNA concentration. This clonotype has ten or more counts. Its target antigen remains unknown. It has no much larger one-base neighbor in the sample; base qualities were not kept.

Trimming takes 6 bases off V and 7 bases off J; junction bases not matched to a gene: 9. CDR1 and CDR2 (MNHEY, SMNVEV) derive from the germline V gene (reference sequence). The CDR3 runs 14 residues from the cysteine to the phenylalanine. Left in the record is the CDR3 DNA by itself, 42 bases read in frame from the first base. Here the chain combines TRBV27 and TRBJ1-1; a stretch of 9 junction bases matches TRBD1. This clonotype was obtained from a female donor with Graves disease. The sequenced sample was peripheral blood mononuclear cells (PBMCs), obtained when the disease was refractory, from a patient treated with antithyroid drugs. The bases read TGTGCCAGCAGCCAAACGGACAGGGGCGTTGAAGCTTTCTTT. This gives the protein CASSQTDRGVEAFF.